This entry lists 2 T cell receptor beta chains sequenced from one sample in a study of long-term antiretroviral therapy in people with HIV. Runs used v3.0 of the immunoSEQ assay and were done at survey level. TCRdb's copy holds only in-frame clones and misses some; the assay was immunoSEQ multiplex PCR. Here the sample spans about 7,200 clones, 65% to 75% being singletons. The sequences come from unsorted PBMCs, collected about 0.9 years before starting antiretroviral therapy. The origin of the receptors is a man between 40 and 49 years old with HIV.

This chain connects TRBV6-1 to TRBJ1-1; perhaps TRBD1 as D (5 bases). Germline values: CDR1 MNHNS, CDR2 SASEGT. The CDR3 runs to 15 residues. Trimming shortened V by 8 bases and J by 0 bases, and 16 bases separated the two germline ends. The DNA of the CDR3 is TGTGCCAGCGGGGGGAGGGGCCCATTGAACACTGAAGCTTTCTTT. This gives the protein CASGGRGPLNTEAFF.

The CDR3 DNA is TGTGCCAGCAGTTTACAGGGGGAGAACACTGAAGCTTTCTTT. It encodes CASSLQGENTEAFF. The chain joins TRBV27 to TRBJ1-1; 7 nucleotides align to TRBD1. The CDR3 has 14 amino acids. Losses at the gene ends were 2 bases for V and 1 base for J; bases not matched to a gene: 1. In germline, CDR1 is MNHEY, CDR2 SMNVEV (reference sequence).